The 29 T cell receptor beta chains reported below all come from one sample, sequenced in a study of blood T cell repertoires in COVID-19. The repertoire was sequenced with immunoSEQ multiplex PCR; TCRdb's copy has only in-frame clones and lacks some. The data show approximately 160,000 clones, 65% to 85% seen once. The sequencing sample was made of peripheral blood. Receptors originate from a man in his 60s with active or convalescent COVID-19.

The chain links TRBV19 to TRBJ1-6; the D is unclear. V was pared by 3 bases and J by 6 bases, with 9 bases between. Germline V lookup: CDR1 LNHDA, CDR2 SQIVND (reference sequence). This CDR3 has 14 amino acids. CDR3 loop: CASSISTGNSPLHF. The CDR3 coding sequence is TGTGCCAGTAGTATTTCAACGGGTAATTCACCCCTCCACTTT.

The chain couples TRBV27 to TRBJ1-2; TRBD1 aligns across 7 bases. V shed 5 bases, J shed 8 bases, and the junction held 8 bases outside the gene matches. The CDR3 is made up of 13 amino acids. CDR1 and CDR2 (germline): MNHEY, SMNVEV (reference sequence). As DNA, the CDR3 is TGTGCCAGCAGTGGAGAGGGGGCGAGAGGCTACACCTTC. Its translation: CASSGEGARGYTF.

The V and J genes are TRBV9 and TRBJ2-7; 8 bases are a match to TRBD2. This CDR3 contains 15 residues. Germline lookup yields CDR1 SGDLS and CDR2 YYNGEE. J lost 1 base, V lost 0 bases, and 3 bases had no gene match. CDR3 coding DNA: TGTGCCAGCAGCGTAGCGGCTAGCGGGTCCTACGAGCAGTACTTC. It encodes CASSVAASGSYEQYF.

This chain links TRBV7-6 with TRBJ1-5; TRBD1 might be the D (6 bases). This CDR3 spans 15 amino acids. The V and J ends lost 1 base and 1 base respectively, with 8 bases between them. Germline V gene lookup returns CDR1 SGHVS and CDR2 FNYEAQ. The DNA of the CDR3 is TGTGCCAGCAGCTTAGAGGGACAAAGCAATCAGCCCCAGCATTTT. It is translated as CASSLEGQSNQPQHF.

This clone was observed once. J is TRBJ2-1 and V is TRBV3-1 (or the pseudogene TRBV3-2); 9 bases are shared with TRBD2. The CDR3 loop spans 15 amino acids. The germline CDR1 and CDR2 sequences are LGHDT and YNNKEL (reference sequence). J lost 6 bases, V lost 1 base, and 4 bases had no gene match. This CDR3 is CASSQVRSGSNEQFF. The CDR3 DNA reads as TGTGCCAGCAGCCAAGTCCGTAGCGGGAGCAATGAGCAGTTCTTC.

The chain has TRBV6-5 and TRBJ2-1, with D maybe TRBD1 (7 bases). Germline lookup yields CDR1 MNHEY and CDR2 SVGAGI. V gave up 8 bases and J gave up 4 bases, with 12 bases separating them. The CDR3 has 13 amino acids. The CDR3 loop is CASAGQYYNEQFF. The CDR3 DNA is TGTGCCAGCGCGGGACAGTATTACAATGAGCAGTTCTTC.

V gene TRBV5-6 combines with J gene TRBJ1-6, with a possible D match to TRBD1 (5 bases). V gave up 1 base and J gave up 6 bases, with 11 bases separating them. This CDR3 is built from 15 residues. The germline CDR1 and CDR2 sequences are SGHDT and YYEEEE. DNA for the CDR3: TGTGCCAGCAGCTTGAGTATAGGGGCTAATTCACCCCTCCACTTT. It is translated as CASSLSIGANSPLHF.

V and J are TRBV11-2 and TRBJ1-2; a possible D gene is TRBD1 (6 bases). V was cut by 0 bases and J by 9 bases, with 11 bases left in between. Germline V gives CDR1 SGHAT, CDR2 FQNNGV. This CDR3 has 13 amino acids. As DNA, the CDR3 is TGTGCCAGCAGCTTAGACAGGGGAGACAGCTACACCTTC. Its translation is CASSLDRGDSYTF.

This chain links TRBV11-2 with TRBJ1-6; D is possibly TRBD1 (6 bases). CDR3 length equals 17 residues. With 5 bases removed from V and 0 bases from J, the gap between germline ends came to 14 bases. The germline V gene has CDR1 SGHAT and CDR2 FQNNGV. The CDR3 DNA reads TGTGCCAGCAGCCGAACCCGGACAGCCTCCTATAATTCACCCCTCCACTTT. It specifies CASSRTRTASYNSPLHF.

This clone was seen more than once but under ten times. The chain uses TRBV5-5 and TRBJ2-7; 7 nucleotides match TRBD1. CDR3 length equals 16 residues. Germline lookup yields CDR1 SGHKS and CDR2 YYEKEE (reference sequence). V lost 2 bases and J lost 0; bases outside the gene matches: 8. The CDR3 DNA reads TGTGCCAGCAGCTTAGATCCCGGGACAGTCTCCTACGAGCAGTACTTC. As protein: CASSLDPGTVSYEQYF.

The chain uses TRBV15 and TRBJ1-6; D is perhaps TRBD1 (6 bases). The ends were cut back, 3 bases at V and 10 bases at J, with 10 bases in the middle. The CDR3 runs 13 residues. The germline V gene has CDR1 LNHNV and CDR2 YYDKDF (reference sequence). The CDR3: CATSSYRVSPLHF. Written as DNA, the CDR3 is TGTGCCACCAGCAGTTACAGGGTCTCACCCCTCCACTTT.

The chain employs TRBV5-6 and TRBJ2-5; TRBD1 might be the D (6 bases). Trimming shortened V by 7 bases and J by 3 bases, and 19 bases separated the two germline ends. CDR3 size: 15 residues. From germline, CDR1 is SGHDT and CDR2 YYEEEE. CDR3 bases: TGTGCCAGCTCCAACGCACCCCAGGGGAAAGAGACCCAGTACTTC. Its protein is CASSNAPQGKETQYF. The complete variable domain, with remaining parts taken from reference TRBV5-6 and TRBJ2-5, reads DAGVTQSPTHLIKTRGQQVTLRCSPKSGHDTVSWYQQALGQGPQFIFQYYEEEERQRGNFPDRFSGHQFPNYSSELNVNALLLGDSALYLCASSNAPQGKETQYFGPGTRLLVL.

The rearrangement links TRBV14 to TRBJ1-3, with no clear D. V was cut by 3 bases and J by 0 bases, with 6 bases left in between. Germline V gene lookup returns CDR1 SGHDN and CDR2 FVKESK. There are 14 residues in the CDR3. CDR3 sequence: CASSQGDSGNTIYF. CDR3 coding DNA: TGTGCCAGCAGCCAGGGCGACTCTGGAAACACCATATATTTT.

The chain employs TRBV11-2 and TRBJ1-3; the D gene is possibly TRBD1 (5 bases). Germline V gene lookup returns CDR1 SGHAT and CDR2 FQNNGV. V dropped 7 bases and J dropped 2 bases, with 15 bases sitting between them. The CDR3 loop spans 15 amino acids. Written as DNA, the CDR3 is TGTGCCAGCACAAAGGGAGGGGCTGCTGGAAACACCATATATTTT. Residues: CASTKGGAAGNTIYF.

V usage is TRBV7-3 and J usage is TRBJ2-1; unclear D gene. The V and J ends lost 5 bases and 14 bases respectively, with 19 bases between them. The CDR3 is 13 amino acids. Germline CDR1 is SGHTA and CDR2 is FQGTGA. The CDR3: CASSPDSLAEKFF. CDR3 coding DNA: TGTGCCAGCAGCCCGGATTCCCTCGCGGAAAAGTTCTTC.

This clone was picked up one time. This chain joins TRBV6-5 and TRBJ2-2; TRBD1 might be the D (6 bases). Germline V CDR1 and CDR2: MNHEY, SVGAGI. The CDR3 has 14 amino acids. V was shortened by 6 bases and J by 7 bases, with 15 bases between the two germline ends. CDR3 coding DNA: TGTGCCAGCAGCTTGCAGGGGACGTACGGGGAGCTGTTTTTT. The encoded protein is CASSLQGTYGELFF.

The chain is built from TRBV7-9 and TRBJ2-3, with D unclear. The germline V gene encodes CDR1 SEHNR and CDR2 FQNEAQ (reference sequence). This CDR3 has 15 amino acids. The V and J ends lost 1 base and 5 bases respectively, with 13 bases between them. CDR3: CASSLGPGPQDTQYF. CDR3 bases: TGTGCCAGCAGCTTAGGGCCTGGCCCTCAAGATACGCAGTATTTT.

This clone was recorded a few times. The rearrangement links TRBV28 to TRBJ2-3; D might be TRBD1 (8 bases). The CDR3 loop spans 16 amino acids. Germline CDR1 is MDHEN and CDR2 is SYDVKM. Deletions cut 7 bases from V and 6 bases from J, with 23 bases between. DNA for the CDR3: TGTGCCAGCACCGAAGACATGGACAGGGAGGGGGATACGCAGTATTTT. It specifies CASTEDMDREGDTQYF.

The chain's CDR3 is CASSSQEHRYNSPLHF. In nucleotides, the CDR3 is TGTGCCAGCAGCTCACAGGAGCACCGCTATAATTCACCCCTCCACTTT. This chain uses TRBV13 with TRBJ1-6, with a weak D call TRBD1 (5 bases). The CDR3 consists of 16 residues. Germline lookup yields CDR1 PRHDT and CDR2 FYEKMQ (reference sequence). V lost 4 bases, J lost 3 bases, and 13 bases lay in between.

V usage is TRBV5-4 and J usage is TRBJ2-5, with 11 positions matching TRBD2. CDR3 length equals 16 residues. Germline trimming cut 1 base from V and 5 bases from J; bases unmatched to any gene: 7. Germline V gene lookup returns CDR1 SGHNT and CDR2 YYREEE (reference sequence). The CDR3 DNA reads as TGTGCCAGCAGCTTGATAGCGGGGGGGTGGGCGGAGACCCAGTACTTC. It yields the protein CASSLIAGGWAETQYF.

The rearrangement joins TRBV2 to TRBJ2-3; 13 bases align to TRBD2. V dropped 7 bases and J dropped 1; count of bases not matched to a gene: 11. The CDR3 covers 18 residues. Per germline, CDR1 SNHLY and CDR2 FYNNEI. CDR3 region: CASTLGLAGSPGTDTQYF. CDR3 nucleotide sequence: TGTGCCAGCACTTTGGGACTAGCGGGGTCACCGGGCACAGATACGCAGTATTTT.

This clone was observed a handful of times. This chain joins TRBV27 and TRBJ1-1, with 7 bases fitting TRBD1. V lost 1 base to trimming and J lost 4 bases; unmatched junction nucleotides: 6. The CDR3 runs 15 residues. Germline loops: CDR1 MNHEY, CDR2 SMNVEV (reference sequence). CDR3 coding DNA: TGTGCCAGCAGTTTATACCCAGGGGGGATCACTGAAGCTTTCTTT. It codes for CASSLYPGGITEAFF.

The gene calls are TRBV12-3 or TRBV12-4 and TRBJ1-1; no definite D call. V was pared by 3 bases and J by 8 bases, with 10 bases between. CDR3 length: 12 residues. The CDR3 DNA reads as TGTGCCAGCAGTTTTCAGAATTCCGAAGCTTTCTTT. Its translation: CASSFQNSEAFF.

The rearrangement joins TRBV19 to TRBJ2-2, with 9 positions matching TRBD2. Germline V gives CDR1 LNHDA, CDR2 SQIVND (reference sequence). There are 16 residues in the CDR3. With 3 bases clipped from V and 4 bases from J, the junction kept 6 bases outside the gene matches. Here the CDR3 DNA reads TGTGCCAGTAGTATCCTAGCGGGACGGGTCACCGGGGAGCTGTTTTTT. As protein: CASSILAGRVTGELFF.

J is TRBJ2-7 and V is TRBV28, with D uncertain. Per the germline V gene, CDR1 is MDHEN and CDR2 is SYDVKM. The CDR3 is 13 amino acids. V was cut by 2 bases and J by 5 bases, with 10 bases left in between. The CDR3 protein is CASSLPARNEQYF. The DNA for the CDR3 is TGTGCCAGCAGTTTACCGGCGAGGAACGAGCAGTACTTC.

J is TRBJ1-5 and V is TRBV15; D remains unclear. Germline V lookup: CDR1 LNHNV, CDR2 YYDKDF (reference sequence). This CDR3 contains 14 residues. Trimming cost V 7 bases and J 6 bases, with 16 bases left between them. As DNA, the CDR3 is TGTGCCACCATTTATGTCGTCGGGGTTCAGCCCCAGCATTTT. The encoded protein is CATIYVVGVQPQHF.

V gene TRBV9 combines with J gene TRBJ1-3, with D hard to call. There are 14 residues in the CDR3. Germline V gene lookup returns CDR1 SGDLS and CDR2 YYNGEE. Trimming removed 0 bases from V and 2 bases from J, with 6 bases in between. CDR3 in DNA: TGTGCCAGCAGCGTAGAACAGCCTGGAAACACCATATATTTT. Translated: CASSVEQPGNTIYF.

The genes are TRBV7-9 and TRBJ1-2, with D tentatively TRBD1 (6 bases). The CDR3 consists of 11 residues. Trimming left V 6 bases short and J 5 bases short, with 7 bases between. Germline lookup yields CDR1 SEHNR and CDR2 FQNEAQ (reference sequence). The CDR3 nucleotides are TGTGCCAGCAGTACAGGGTATGGCTACACCTTC. Its translation: CASSTGYGYTF.

The chain links TRBV5-1 to TRBJ1-1, with TRBD1 identical over 8 bases. CDR3 length equals 13 residues. CDR1 SGHRS and CDR2 YFSETQ come from the germline V gene. Trimming removed 5 bases from V and 4 bases from J; junction bases left unmatched: 4. The CDR3 DNA sequence: TGCGCCAGCAGATTTGACAGGGGCACTGAAGCTTTCTTT. This encodes CASRFDRGTEAFF.